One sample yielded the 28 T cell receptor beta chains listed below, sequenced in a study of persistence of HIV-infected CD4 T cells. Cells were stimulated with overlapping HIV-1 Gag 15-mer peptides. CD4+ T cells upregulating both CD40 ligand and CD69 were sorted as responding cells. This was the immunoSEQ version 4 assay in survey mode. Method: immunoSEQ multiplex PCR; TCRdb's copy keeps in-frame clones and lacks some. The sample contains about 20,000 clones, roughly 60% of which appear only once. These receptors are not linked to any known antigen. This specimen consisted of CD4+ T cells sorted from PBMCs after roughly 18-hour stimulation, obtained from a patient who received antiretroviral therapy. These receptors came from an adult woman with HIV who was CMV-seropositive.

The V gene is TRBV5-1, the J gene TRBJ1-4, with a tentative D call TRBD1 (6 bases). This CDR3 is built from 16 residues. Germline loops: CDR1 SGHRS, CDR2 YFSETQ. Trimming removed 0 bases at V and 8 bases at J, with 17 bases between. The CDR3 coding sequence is TGCGCCAGCAGCTTGGGGGGGCCCGCGCTAGGAGAAAAACTGTTTTTT. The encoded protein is CASSLGGPALGEKLFF.

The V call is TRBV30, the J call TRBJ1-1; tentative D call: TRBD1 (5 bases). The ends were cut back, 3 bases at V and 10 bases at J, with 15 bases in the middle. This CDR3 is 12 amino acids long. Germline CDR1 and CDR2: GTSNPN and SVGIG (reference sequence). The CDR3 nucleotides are TGTGCCTGGAGAAGCGGTCCTCAGGGAGCTTTCTTT. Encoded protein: CAWRSGPQGAFF.

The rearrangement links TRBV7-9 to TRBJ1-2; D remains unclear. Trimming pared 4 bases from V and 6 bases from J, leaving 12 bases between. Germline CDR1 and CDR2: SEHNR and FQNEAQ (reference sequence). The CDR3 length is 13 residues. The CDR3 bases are TGTGCCAGCAGCTCACGGTTAGATAATGGCTACACCTTC. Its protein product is CASSSRLDNGYTF.

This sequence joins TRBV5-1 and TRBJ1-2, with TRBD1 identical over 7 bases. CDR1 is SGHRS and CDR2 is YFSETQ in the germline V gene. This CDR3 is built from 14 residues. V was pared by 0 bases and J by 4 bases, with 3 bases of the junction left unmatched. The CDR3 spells CASSLGQGIYGYTF. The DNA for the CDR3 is TGCGCCAGCAGCTTGGGACAGGGCATCTATGGCTACACCTTC.

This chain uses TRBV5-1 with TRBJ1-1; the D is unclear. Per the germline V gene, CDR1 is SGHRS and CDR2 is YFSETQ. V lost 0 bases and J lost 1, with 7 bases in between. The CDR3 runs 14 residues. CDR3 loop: CASSLVVGNTEAFF. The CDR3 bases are TGCGCCAGCAGCTTGGTCGTAGGGAACACTGAAGCTTTCTTT.

In DNA form, the CDR3 reads TGTGCCAGCAGCCACAGGAGTAATTCACCCCTCCACTTT. It is translated as CASSHRSNSPLHF. The chain recombines TRBV14 with TRBJ1-6; no firm D call. Germline assignment: CDR1 SGHDN and CDR2 FVKESK. The V gene lost 3 bases and the J gene lost 6 bases, with 6 bases spanning the gap. The CDR3 runs to 13 residues.

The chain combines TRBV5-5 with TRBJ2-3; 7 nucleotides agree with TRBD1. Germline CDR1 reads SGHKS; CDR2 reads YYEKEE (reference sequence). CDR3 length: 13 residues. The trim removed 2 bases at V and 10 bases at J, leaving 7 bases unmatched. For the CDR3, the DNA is TGTGCCAGCAGCTTTCCCGGGACAGAGGCGCAGTATTTT. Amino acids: CASSFPGTEAQYF.

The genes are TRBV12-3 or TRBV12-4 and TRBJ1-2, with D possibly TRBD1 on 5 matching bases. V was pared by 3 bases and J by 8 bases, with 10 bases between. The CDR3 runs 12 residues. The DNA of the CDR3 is TGTGCCAGCAGTTTTGGACAACGGGGCTACACCTTC. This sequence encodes CASSFGQRGYTF.

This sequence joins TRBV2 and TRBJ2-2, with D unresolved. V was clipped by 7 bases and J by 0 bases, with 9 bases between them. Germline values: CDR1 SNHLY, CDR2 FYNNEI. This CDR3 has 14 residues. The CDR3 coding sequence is TGTGCCAGCACCCGACTTGCGAACACCGGGGAGCTGTTTTTT. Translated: CASTRLANTGELFF.

The CDR3 is CASSETSATDTQYF. CDR3 sequence (DNA): TGTGCCAGCAGTGAGACTAGTGCCACAGATACGCAGTATTTT. This chain links TRBV2 with TRBJ2-3; maybe TRBD2 (6 bases). Germline V lookup: CDR1 SNHLY, CDR2 FYNNEI. Trimming pared 3 bases from V and 2 bases from J, leaving 9 bases between. The CDR3 is 14 amino acids. Based on the CDR3 plus reference TRBV2 and TRBJ2-3, the full variable domain is EPEVTQTPSHQVTQMGQEVILRCVPISNHLYFYWYRQILGQKVEFLVSFYNNEISEKSEIFDDQFSVERPDGSNFTLKIRSTKLEDSAMYFCASSETSATDTQYFGPGTRLTVL.

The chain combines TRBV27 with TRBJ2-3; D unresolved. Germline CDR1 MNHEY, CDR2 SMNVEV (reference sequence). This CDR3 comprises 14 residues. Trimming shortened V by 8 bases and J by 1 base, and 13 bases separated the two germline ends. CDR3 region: CASDRVGGTDTQYF. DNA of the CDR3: TGTGCCAGCGACCGGGTTGGGGGCACAGATACGCAGTATTTT.

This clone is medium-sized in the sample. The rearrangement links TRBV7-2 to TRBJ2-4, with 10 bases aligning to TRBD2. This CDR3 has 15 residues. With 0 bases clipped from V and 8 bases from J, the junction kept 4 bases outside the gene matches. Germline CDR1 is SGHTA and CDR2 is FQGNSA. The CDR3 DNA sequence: TGTGCCAGCAGCTTAGCCATTCTAGCGGGGGACATTCAGTACTTC. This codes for CASSLAILAGDIQYF.

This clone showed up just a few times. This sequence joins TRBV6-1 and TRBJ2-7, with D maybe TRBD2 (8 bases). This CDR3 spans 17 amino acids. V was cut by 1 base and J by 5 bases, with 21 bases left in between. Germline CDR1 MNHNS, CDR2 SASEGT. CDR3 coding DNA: TGTGCCAGCAGTGAAGTAGGGGGCGGGGGGACGCGCCACGAGCAGTACTTC. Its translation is CASSEVGGGGTRHEQYF.

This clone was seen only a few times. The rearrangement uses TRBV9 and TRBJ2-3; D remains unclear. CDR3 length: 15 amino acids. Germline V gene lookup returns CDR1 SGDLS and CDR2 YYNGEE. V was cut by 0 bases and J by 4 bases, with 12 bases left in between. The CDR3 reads CASSVAIGKADTQYF. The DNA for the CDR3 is TGTGCCAGCAGCGTAGCCATAGGGAAGGCAGATACGCAGTATTTT.

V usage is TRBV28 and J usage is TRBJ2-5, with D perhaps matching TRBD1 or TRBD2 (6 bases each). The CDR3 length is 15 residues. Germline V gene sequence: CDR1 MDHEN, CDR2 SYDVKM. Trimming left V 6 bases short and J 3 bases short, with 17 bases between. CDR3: CASSTPAGEEETQYF. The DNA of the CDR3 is TGTGCCAGCAGCACCCCCGCAGGGGAGGAAGAGACCCAGTACTTC.

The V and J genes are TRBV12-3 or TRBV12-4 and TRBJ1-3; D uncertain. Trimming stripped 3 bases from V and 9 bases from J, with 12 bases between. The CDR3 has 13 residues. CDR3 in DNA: TGTGCCAGCAGTTTTGGAGTAGTTGGCACCATATATTTT. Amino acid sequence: CASSFGVVGTIYF.

DNA for the CDR3: TGTGCCAGCTCACCAGGTCCAGATCGCGAGCAGTACTTC. Translation: CASSPGPDREQYF. The chain has TRBV18 and TRBJ2-7; D is ambiguous. The CDR3 contains 13 residues. With 2 bases removed from V and 6 bases from J, the gap between germline ends came to 11 bases. CDR1 is KGHSH and CDR2 is LQKENI in the germline V gene.

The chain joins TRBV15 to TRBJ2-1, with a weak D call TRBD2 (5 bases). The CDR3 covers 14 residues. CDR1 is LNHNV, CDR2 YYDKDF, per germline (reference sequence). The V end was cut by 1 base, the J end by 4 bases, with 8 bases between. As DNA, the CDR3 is TGTGCCACCAGCAGAGTTGGGGAGTACAATGAGCAGTTCTTC. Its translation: CATSRVGEYNEQFF.

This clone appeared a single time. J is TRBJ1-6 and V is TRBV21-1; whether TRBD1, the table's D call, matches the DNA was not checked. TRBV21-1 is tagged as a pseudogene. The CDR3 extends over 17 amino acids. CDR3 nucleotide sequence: TGTGCCAGCAGGAAAATGTTACAGGGGGCTGGGGATTCACCCCTCCACTTT. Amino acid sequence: CASRKMLQGAGDSPLHF.

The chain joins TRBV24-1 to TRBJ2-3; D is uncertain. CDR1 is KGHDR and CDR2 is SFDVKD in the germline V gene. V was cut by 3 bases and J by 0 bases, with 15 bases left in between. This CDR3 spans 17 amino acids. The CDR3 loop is CATSDPDPAISTDTQYF. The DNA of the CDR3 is TGTGCCACCAGTGATCCTGACCCGGCCATTAGCACAGATACGCAGTATTTT.

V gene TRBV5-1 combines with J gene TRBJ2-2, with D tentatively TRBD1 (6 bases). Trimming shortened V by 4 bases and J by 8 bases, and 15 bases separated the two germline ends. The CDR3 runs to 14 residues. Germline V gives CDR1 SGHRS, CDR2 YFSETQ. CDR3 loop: CASSPQTGLGELFF. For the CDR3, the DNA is TGCGCCAGCAGCCCCCAGACAGGTTTGGGGGAGCTGTTTTTT.

This CDR3 is CASGGQGLTDTQYF. In DNA, the CDR3 is TGTGCCAGCGGAGGACAGGGCCTCACAGATACGCAGTATTTT. V usage is TRBV2 and J usage is TRBJ2-3; 8 bases fit TRBD1. V lost 8 bases to trimming and J lost 2 bases; unmatched junction nucleotides: 6. The CDR3 is 14 residues long. From germline, CDR1 is SNHLY and CDR2 FYNNEI.

Here the CDR3 reads CASSPYWTNQETQYF. The CDR3 DNA follows: TGTGCCAGCAGTCCCTACTGGACAAACCAAGAGACCCAGTACTTC. V usage is TRBV6-5 and J usage is TRBJ2-5; D is possibly TRBD1 (5 bases). This CDR3 region has 15 residues. Germline-derived CDR1 and CDR2 are MNHEY and SVGAGI. Trimming removed 5 bases at V and 0 bases at J, with 13 bases between.

CDR3 amino acids: CASSVATPGQGRYNEQFF. The CDR3 region has the DNA TGTGCCAGCAGCGTAGCTACACCGGGACAGGGAAGATACAATGAGCAGTTCTTC. V is TRBV9 and J is TRBJ2-1; 9 bases align to TRBD1. The ends lost 0 bases at V and 4 bases at J; junction bases unmatched: 11. Per the germline V gene, CDR1 is SGDLS and CDR2 is YYNGEE. There are 18 residues in the CDR3.

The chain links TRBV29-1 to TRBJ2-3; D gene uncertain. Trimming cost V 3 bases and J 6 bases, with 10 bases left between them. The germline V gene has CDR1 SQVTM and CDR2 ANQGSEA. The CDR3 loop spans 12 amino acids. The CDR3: CSVEYYSDTQYF. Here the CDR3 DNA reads TGCAGCGTTGAGTACTACTCTGATACGCAGTATTTT.

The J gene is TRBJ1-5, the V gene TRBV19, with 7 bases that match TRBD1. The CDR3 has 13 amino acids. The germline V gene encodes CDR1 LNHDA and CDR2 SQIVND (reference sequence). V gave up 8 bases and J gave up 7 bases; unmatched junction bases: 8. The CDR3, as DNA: TGTGCCAGTGCCGTACAGGGGAGGCAGCCCCAGCATTTT. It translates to CASAVQGRQPQHF.

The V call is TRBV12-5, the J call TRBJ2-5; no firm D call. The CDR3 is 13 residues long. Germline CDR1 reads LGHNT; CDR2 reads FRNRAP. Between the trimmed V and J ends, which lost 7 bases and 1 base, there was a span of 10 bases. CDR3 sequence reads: CASALNTQETQYF. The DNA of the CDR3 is TGTGCTAGTGCCCTTAACACCCAAGAGACCCAGTACTTC.

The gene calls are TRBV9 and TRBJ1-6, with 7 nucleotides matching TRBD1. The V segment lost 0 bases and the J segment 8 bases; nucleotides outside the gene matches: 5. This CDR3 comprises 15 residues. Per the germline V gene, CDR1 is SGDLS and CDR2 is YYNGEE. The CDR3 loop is CASSVDPGGDSPLHF. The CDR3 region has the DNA TGTGCCAGCAGCGTAGATCCAGGGGGTGATTCACCCCTCCACTTT. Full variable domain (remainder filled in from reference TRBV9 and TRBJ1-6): DSGVTQTPKHLITATGQRVTLRCSPRSGDLSVYWYQQSLDQGLQFLIQYYNGEERAKGNILERFSAQQFPDLHSELNLSSLELGDSALYFCASSVDPGGDSPLHFGNGTRLTVT.